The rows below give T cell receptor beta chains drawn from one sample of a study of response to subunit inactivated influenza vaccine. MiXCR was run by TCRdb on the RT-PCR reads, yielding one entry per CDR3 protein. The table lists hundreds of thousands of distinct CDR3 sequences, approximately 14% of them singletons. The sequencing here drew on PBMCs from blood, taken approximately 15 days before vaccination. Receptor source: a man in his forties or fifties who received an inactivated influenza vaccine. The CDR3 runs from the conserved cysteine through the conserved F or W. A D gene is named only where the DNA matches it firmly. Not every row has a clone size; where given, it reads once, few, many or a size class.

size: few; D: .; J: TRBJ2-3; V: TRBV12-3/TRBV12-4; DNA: TGTGCCAGCAGCTACAGGGCGAGGGAGGATACGCAGTATTTT; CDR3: CASSYRAREDTQYF
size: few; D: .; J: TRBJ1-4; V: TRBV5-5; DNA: TGTGCCAGCAGCTTGGTCGGCAGTCCTAATGAAAAACTGTTTTTT; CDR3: CASSLVGSPNEKLFF
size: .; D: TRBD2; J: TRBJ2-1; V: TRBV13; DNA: TGTGCCAGCAGCTTAGCCCGACTAGCGGGAGAGCAGTTCTTC; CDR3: CASSLARLAGEQFF
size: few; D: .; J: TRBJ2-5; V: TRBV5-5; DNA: TGTGCCAGCAGTCTCACACTGGGGAGTAGGGCCCAAGAGACCCAGTACTTC; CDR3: CASSLTLGSRAQETQYF
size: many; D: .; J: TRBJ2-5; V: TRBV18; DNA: TGTGCCAGCTCACCACAGCAAGAGACCCAGTACTTC; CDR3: CASSPQQETQYF
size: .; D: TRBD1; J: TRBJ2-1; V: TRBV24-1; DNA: TGTGCCACCAGTGATACTCCTAGACAGGGGAGGATACACAATGAGCAGTTCTTC; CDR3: CATSDTPRQGRIHNEQFF
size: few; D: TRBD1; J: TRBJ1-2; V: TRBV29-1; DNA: TGCAGCGTTACCGCGACAGGGGGATATGGCTACACCTTC; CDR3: CSVTATGGYGYTF
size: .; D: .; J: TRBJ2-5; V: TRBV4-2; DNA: TGTGCCAGCAGCCAAGAATCCACTAGACTAGTACGGGAGACCCAGTACTTC; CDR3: CASSQESTRLVRETQYF
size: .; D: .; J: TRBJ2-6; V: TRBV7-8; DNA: TGTGCCAGCAGCTCTCCTAGCTCTGGGGCCAACGTCCTGACTTTC; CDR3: CASSSPSSGANVLTF
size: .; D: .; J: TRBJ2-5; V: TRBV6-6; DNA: TGTGCCAGCAGCCGGGACTTGAAAGAGACCCAGTACTTC; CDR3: CASSRDLKETQYF
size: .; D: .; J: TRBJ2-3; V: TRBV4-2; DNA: TGTGCCAGCAGCCAGGAGACTAAAAGCACAGATACGCAGTATTTT; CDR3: CASSQETKSTDTQYF
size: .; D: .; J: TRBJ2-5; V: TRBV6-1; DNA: TGTGCCAGCAGTCGGTCAGGGGTTTTGGAGACCCAGTACTTC; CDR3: CASSRSGVLETQYF
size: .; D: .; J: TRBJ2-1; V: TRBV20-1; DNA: TGCAGTGCTAGTCGGGTAAGCTCCTACAATGAGCAGTTCTTC; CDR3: CSASRVSSYNEQFF
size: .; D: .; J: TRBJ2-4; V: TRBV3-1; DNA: TGTGCCAGCAGCCAAGAATGGACGGGCATTCAGTACTTC; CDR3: CASSQEWTGIQYF
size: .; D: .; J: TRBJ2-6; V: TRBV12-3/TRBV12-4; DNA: .; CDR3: CASSAWGAGANVMTF
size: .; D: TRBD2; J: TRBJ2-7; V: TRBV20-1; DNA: TGCAGTGCTAGAGATTCCTCTAGCGGGAGTCACGAGCAGTACTTC; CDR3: CSARDSSSGSHEQYF
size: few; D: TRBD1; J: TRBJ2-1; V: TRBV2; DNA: TGTGCCAGCCTTGGGACAGGCTTGAGCTCCTACAATGAGCAGTTCTTC; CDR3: CASLGTGLSSYNEQFF
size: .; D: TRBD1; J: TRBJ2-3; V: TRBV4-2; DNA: TGTGCCAGCAGCCAAGCGGGACAGGTCCAAGATACGCAGTATTTT; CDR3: CASSQAGQVQDTQYF
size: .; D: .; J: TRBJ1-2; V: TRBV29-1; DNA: TGCAGCGCCAAATCGGCAAGCCGCTATGGCTACACCTTC; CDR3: CSAKSASRYGYTF
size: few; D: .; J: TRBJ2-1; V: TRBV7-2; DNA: TGTGCCAGCAGCGTGACTAGACTCCCAAGCAATGAGCAGTTCTTC; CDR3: CASSVTRLPSNEQFF
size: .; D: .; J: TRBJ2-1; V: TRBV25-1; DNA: TGTGCCAGCAGTCCCGGGACTTTTCTCTACAATGAGCAGTTCTTC; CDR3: CASSPGTFLYNEQFF
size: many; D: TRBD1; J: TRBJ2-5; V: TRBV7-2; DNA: TGTGCCAGCAGCGCCCCGGGACAGGGGGCGGAGACCCAGTACTTC; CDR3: CASSAPGQGAETQYF
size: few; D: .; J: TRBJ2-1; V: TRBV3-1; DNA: TGTGCCAGCAGCCAATGGAGGGGGGCCTACAATGAGCAGTTCTTC; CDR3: CASSQWRGAYNEQFF
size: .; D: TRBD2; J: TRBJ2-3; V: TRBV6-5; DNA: TGTGCCAGCAGTTACTCTGCGGGGGGGCCGAAGACAGATACGCAGTATTTT; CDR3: CASSYSAGGPKTDTQYF
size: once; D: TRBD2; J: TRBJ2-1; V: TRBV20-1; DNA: TGCAGTGCTAGAGAACTAGCGGACTACAATGAGCAGTTCTTC; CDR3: CSARELADYNEQFF
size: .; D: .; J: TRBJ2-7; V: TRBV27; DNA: TGTGCCAGCAGTTCGACCCTCTCCTACGAGCAGTACTTC; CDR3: CASSSTLSYEQYF
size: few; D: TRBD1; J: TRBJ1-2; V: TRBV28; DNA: TGTGCCAGCAGTCCAGGGGGCGCCGGTGGTGGCTACACCTTC; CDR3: CASSPGGAGGGYTF
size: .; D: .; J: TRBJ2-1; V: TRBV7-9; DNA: TGTGCCAGCAGCCCGGGAGACCTATACAATGAGCAGTTCTTC; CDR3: CASSPGDLYNEQFF
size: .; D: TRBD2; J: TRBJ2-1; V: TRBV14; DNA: TGTGCCAGCAGTCGGCTGGTGCTAGCGGATTACAATGAGCAGTTCTTC; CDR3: CASSRLVLADYNEQFF
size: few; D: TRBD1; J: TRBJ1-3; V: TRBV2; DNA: TGTGCCAGCAGCGCGGGAGGGACAGTGCGCTCTGGAAACACCATATATTTT; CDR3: CASSAGGTVRSGNTIYF
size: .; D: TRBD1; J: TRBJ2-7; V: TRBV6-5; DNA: TGTGCCAGCAGTTACTCGATGGACAGGGATTTCGAGCAGTACTTC; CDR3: CASSYSMDRDFEQYF
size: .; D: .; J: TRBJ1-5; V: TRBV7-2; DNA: TGTGCCAGCAGCTTAGCAGGGTATGGCAATCAGCCCCAGCATTTT; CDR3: CASSLAGYGNQPQHF
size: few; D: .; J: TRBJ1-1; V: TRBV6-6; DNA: TGTGCCAGCAGAACTGGGGACACTGAAGCTTTCTTT; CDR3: CASRTGDTEAFF
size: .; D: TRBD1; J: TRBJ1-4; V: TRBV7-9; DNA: TGTGCCAGCAGCCCACACGGACAGGGGGGTGGCGAAAAACTGTTTTTT; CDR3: CASSPHGQGGGEKLFF
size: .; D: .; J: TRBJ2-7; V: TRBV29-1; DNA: TGCAGCGTTGATGGGGTAGCGGCTGACTCCTACGAGCAGTACTTC; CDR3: CSVDGVAADSYEQYF
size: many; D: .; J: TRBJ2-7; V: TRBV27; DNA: TGTGCCAGCAGGGACTACGCCGGCCTCGTGCAGTACTTC; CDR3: CASRDYAGLVQYF
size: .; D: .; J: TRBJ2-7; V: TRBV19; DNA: TGTGCCAGTAGTATCGGGCGGGACTCCTACGAGCAGTACTTC; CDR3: CASSIGRDSYEQYF
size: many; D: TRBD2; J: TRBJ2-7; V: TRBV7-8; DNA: TGTGCCAGCAGCTTGATTGATAGAGGACTAGCGGGAGGTACGTCCTACGAGCAGTACTTC; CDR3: CASSLIDRGLAGGTSYEQYF
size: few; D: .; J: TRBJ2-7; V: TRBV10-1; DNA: TGCGCCAGCAGTGGCAAACCGGGACAAGTAACCTACGAGCAGTACTTC; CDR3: CASSGKPGQVTYEQYF
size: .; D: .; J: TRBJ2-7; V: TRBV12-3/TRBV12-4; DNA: TGTGCCAGCACCTTAAGCAGCAACTACGAGCAGTACTTC; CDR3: CASTLSSNYEQYF
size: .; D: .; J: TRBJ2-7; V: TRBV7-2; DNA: TGTGCCAGCGGTTACCCGGGACTTTACTCCTACGAGCAGTACTTC; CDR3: CASGYPGLYSYEQYF
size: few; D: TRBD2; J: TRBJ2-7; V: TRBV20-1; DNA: TGCAGTGCCCACGGACTAGCGGGAGGATACGAGCAGTACTTC; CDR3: CSAHGLAGGYEQYF
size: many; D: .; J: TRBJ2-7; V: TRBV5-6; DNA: TGTGCCAGCAGCGGGGGAGGTTACGAGCAGTACTTC; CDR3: CASSGGGYEQYF
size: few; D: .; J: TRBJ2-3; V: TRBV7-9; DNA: TGTGCCAGCAGCCTTCCCTCCCGGGATACGCAGTATTTT; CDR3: CASSLPSRDTQYF
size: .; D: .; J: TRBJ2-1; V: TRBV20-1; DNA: TGCAGTGCGATGAAGTACGGCAGGGGGGACTACAATGAGCAGTTCTTC; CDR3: CSAMKYGRGDYNEQFF
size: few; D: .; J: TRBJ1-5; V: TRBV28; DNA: TGTGCCAGCGAATATAGCAATCAGCCCCAGCATTTT; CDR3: CASEYSNQPQHF
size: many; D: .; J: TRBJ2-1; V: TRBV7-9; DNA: TGTGCCAGCAGCGTAGGAACTTTTTACAATGAGCAGTTCTTC; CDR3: CASSVGTFYNEQFF
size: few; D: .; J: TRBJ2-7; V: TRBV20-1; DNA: TGCAGTGATCAATCGGGACTCACGGGTATCGGCGAGCAGTACTTC; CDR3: CSDQSGLTGIGEQYF
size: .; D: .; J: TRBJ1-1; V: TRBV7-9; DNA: TGTGCCAGCAGCTTACTCGAAGCTTTCTTT; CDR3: CASSLLEAFF
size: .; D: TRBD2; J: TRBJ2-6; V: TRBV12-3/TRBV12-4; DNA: TGTGCCAGCAGTTTTCTAGCGGGAGGGCCTGGGGCCAACGTCCTGACTTTC; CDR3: CASSFLAGGPGANVLTF
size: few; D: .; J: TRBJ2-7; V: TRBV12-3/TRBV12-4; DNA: TGTGCCAGCAGTTTACGGGGAATTATGGAGCAGTACTTC; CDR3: CASSLRGIMEQYF
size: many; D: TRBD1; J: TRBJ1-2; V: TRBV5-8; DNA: TGTGCCAGCAGGTTAACAGGGGGCTATGGCTACACCTTC; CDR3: CASRLTGGYGYTF